This T cell receptor beta chain emerged from a study of control samples from healthy donors and cancer patients. Measured with immunoSEQ multiplex PCR; TCRdb has only the in-frame clones, and not every one. The data show tens of thousands of clones, with roughly 96% seen just once and around 1.9% held by the top ten. The sample comprised blood. This sequence was found in a woman in her 30s in good health.

CDR3 nucleotides: TGTGCCAGCAGCTTATTACAGGTAAGCTCCTACGAGCAGTACTTC. Its protein is CASSLLQVSSYEQYF. The genes are TRBV13 and TRBJ2-7; tentatively, D is TRBD1 (5 bases). Germline V gives CDR1 PRHDT, CDR2 FYEKMQ (reference sequence). The CDR3 is 15 amino acids. V was cut by 2 bases and J by 0 bases, with 11 bases left in between.